This TCR beta chain was sequenced during a study of cytomegalovirus exposure and HLA in healthy donors. Study-level results: Some public TCRs appeared in many individuals, while most sequences were rare. Cytomegalovirus association was assigned to about 150 TCR beta chains. There were a few CMV-associated chains whose specificity for CMV antigens was confirmed in vitro.

Only in-frame clones appear in the TCRdb table, and some are missing; sequencing was by immunoSEQ multiplex PCR. The table shows 150,000 or so clones, with around 90% occurring only once. In regard to this clone: Antigen: not known.

Sequencing used PBMCs. This receptor was taken from a woman in her twenties or thirties in good health and CMV-seropositive.

CDR3: CASSLLTSGMAGELFF. CDR3 in DNA: TGCGCCAGCAGCTTGTTGACTAGCGGGATGGCCGGGGAGCTGTTTTTT. The chain employs TRBV5-1 and TRBJ2-2; 11 bases are shared with TRBD2. The CDR3 covers 16 residues. The V segment lost 1 base and the J segment 6 bases; nucleotides outside the gene matches: 5. The V gene's germline CDR1 is SGHRS and CDR2 YFSETQ.